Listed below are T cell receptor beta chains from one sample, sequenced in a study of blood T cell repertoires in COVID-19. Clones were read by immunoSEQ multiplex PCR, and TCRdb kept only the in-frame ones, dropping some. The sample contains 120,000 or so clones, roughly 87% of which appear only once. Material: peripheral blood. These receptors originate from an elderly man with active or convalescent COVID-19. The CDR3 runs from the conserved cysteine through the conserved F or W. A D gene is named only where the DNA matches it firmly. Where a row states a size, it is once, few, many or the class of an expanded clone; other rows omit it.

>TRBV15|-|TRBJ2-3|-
CATSRIGQPSTDTQYF
TGTGCCACCAGCAGAATCGGACAGCCCAGCACAGATACGCAGTATTTT
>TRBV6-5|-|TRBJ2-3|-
CASSFQVGYTDTQYF
TGTGCCAGCAGTTTTCAGGTTGGATACACAGATACGCAGTATTTT
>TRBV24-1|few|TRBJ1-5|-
CATSDSGEGNQPQHF
TGTGCCACCAGTGATAGCGGGGAGGGCAATCAGCCCCAGCATTTT
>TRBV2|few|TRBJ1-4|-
CASSVGGSNEKLFF
TGTGCCAGCAGTGTGGGGGGATCTAATGAAAAACTGTTTTTT
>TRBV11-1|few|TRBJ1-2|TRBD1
CASSSLRDRGDYGYTF
TGTGCCAGCAGCTCCCTCCGGGACAGGGGGGACTATGGCTACACCTTC
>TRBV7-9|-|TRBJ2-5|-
CASSRGAGNQETQYF
TGTGCCAGCAGCCGAGGGGCGGGGAACCAAGAGACCCAGTACTTC
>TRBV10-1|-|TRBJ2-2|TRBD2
CASSERSGANTGELFF
TGCGCCAGCAGTGAAAGGAGCGGGGCGAACACCGGGGAGCTGTTTTTT
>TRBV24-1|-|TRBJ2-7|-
CATSDRGHPYEQYF
TGTGCCACCAGTGACCGGGGACACCCCTACGAGCAGTACTTC
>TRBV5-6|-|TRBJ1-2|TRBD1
CASSFDRGPTNYGYTF
TGTGCCAGCAGCTTTGACAGGGGTCCTACTAACTATGGCTACACCTTC
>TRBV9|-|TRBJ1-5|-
CASSFGQGDNQPQHF
TGTGCCAGCAGCTTCGGGCAGGGTGACAATCAGCCCCAGCATTTT
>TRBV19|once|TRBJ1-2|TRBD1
CASRGQGVGGYTF
TGTGCCAGTAGAGGGCAGGGGGTAGGTGGCTACACCTTC
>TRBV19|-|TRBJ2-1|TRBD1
CASSTQGARYNEQFF
TGTGCCAGTAGTACACAGGGGGCTAGGTACAATGAGCAGTTCTTC
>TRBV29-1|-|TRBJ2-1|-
CSVRDFGSYNEQFF
TGCAGCGTTCGTGACTTCGGCTCCTACAATGAGCAGTTCTTC
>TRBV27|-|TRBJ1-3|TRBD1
CASSLYSDRDGNTIYF
TGTGCCAGCAGTTTATATTCGGACAGGGATGGAAACACCATATATTTT
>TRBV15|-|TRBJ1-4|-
CATSRARNEKLFF
TGTGCCACCAGCAGAGCTAGGAATGAAAAACTGTTTTTT
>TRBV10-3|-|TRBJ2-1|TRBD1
CAISEIGQGWSNEQFF
TGTGCCATCAGTGAGATCGGACAGGGGTGGTCCAATGAGCAGTTCTTC
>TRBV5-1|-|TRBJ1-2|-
CASSLWTDSGYTF
TGCGCCAGCAGCTTATGGACTGATTCTGGCTACACCTTC
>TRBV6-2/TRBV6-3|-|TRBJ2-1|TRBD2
CASSYAGVSSNEQFF
TGTGCCAGCAGTTACGCGGGAGTTTCCTCCAATGAGCAGTTCTTC
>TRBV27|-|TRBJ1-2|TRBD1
CASSLLPDRGLGYTF
TGTGCCAGCAGCCTCCTCCCGGACAGGGGGCTCGGCTACACCTTC
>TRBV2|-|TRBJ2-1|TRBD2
CATSSGGAYNEQFF
TGTGCCACTTCTAGCGGGGGGGCCTACAATGAGCAGTTCTTC
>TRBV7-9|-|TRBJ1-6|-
CASSPLATNSPLHF
TGTGCCAGCAGCCCCCTGGCAACCAATTCACCCCTCCACTTT
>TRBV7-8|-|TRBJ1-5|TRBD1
CASSLGVMGQANQPQHF
TGTGCCAGCAGCTTAGGGGTAATGGGACAGGCCAATCAGCCCCAGCATTTT
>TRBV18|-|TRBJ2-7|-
CASSPNTDEQYF
TGTGCCAGCTCACCAAACACAGACGAGCAGTACTTC
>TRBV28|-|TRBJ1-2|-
CAGYTGVYGYTF
TGTGCCGGGTACACGGGTGTCTATGGCTACACCTTC
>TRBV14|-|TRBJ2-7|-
CASSHFNIGTYEQYF
TGTGCCAGCAGCCATTTCAATATCGGGACCTACGAGCAGTACTTC
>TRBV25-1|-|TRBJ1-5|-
CASSGQGRGNQPQHF
TGTGCCAGCAGTGGTCAGGGTAGGGGCAATCAGCCCCAGCATTTT
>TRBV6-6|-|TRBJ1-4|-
CASSHPTENNEKLFF
TGTGCCAGCAGCCACCCGACAGAAAACAATGAAAAACTGTTTTTT
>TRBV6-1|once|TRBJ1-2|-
CASSEVGACTF
TGTGCCAGCAGTGAAGTAGGGGCTTGCACCTTC
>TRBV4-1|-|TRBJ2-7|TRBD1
CASSQESVGQDYEQYF
TGCGCCAGCAGCCAAGAATCCGTGGGACAGGATTACGAGCAGTACTTC
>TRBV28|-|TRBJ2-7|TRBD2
CASSSGLAGGYEQYF
TGTGCCAGCAGTTCCGGACTAGCGGGAGGATACGAGCAGTACTTC
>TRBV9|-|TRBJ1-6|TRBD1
CASSGGQGDSPLHF
TGTGCCAGCAGCGGAGGACAGGGGGATTCACCCCTCCACTTT
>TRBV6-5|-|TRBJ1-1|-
CASSFQNTEAFF
TGTGCCAGCAGTTTCCAGAACACTGAAGCTTTCTTT
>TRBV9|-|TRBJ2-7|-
CASSQQGGIVYEQYF
TGTGCCAGCAGCCAACAGGGGGGGATAGTCTACGAGCAGTACTTC
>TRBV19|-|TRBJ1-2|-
CASSSLGGNYGYTF
TGTGCCAGTAGCTCTCTCGGAGGGAACTATGGCTACACCTTC
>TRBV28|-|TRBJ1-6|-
CASSFKYSSYNSPLHF
TGTGCCAGCAGTTTTAAGTATAGCTCCTATAATTCACCCCTCCACTTT
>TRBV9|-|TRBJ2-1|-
CASSVSAGYNNEQFF
TGTGCCAGCAGCGTATCCGCCGGGTACAACAATGAGCAGTTCTTC
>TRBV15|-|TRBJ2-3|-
CATSVRDFTDTQYF
TGTGCCACCAGCGTCCGGGATTTCACAGATACGCAGTATTTT